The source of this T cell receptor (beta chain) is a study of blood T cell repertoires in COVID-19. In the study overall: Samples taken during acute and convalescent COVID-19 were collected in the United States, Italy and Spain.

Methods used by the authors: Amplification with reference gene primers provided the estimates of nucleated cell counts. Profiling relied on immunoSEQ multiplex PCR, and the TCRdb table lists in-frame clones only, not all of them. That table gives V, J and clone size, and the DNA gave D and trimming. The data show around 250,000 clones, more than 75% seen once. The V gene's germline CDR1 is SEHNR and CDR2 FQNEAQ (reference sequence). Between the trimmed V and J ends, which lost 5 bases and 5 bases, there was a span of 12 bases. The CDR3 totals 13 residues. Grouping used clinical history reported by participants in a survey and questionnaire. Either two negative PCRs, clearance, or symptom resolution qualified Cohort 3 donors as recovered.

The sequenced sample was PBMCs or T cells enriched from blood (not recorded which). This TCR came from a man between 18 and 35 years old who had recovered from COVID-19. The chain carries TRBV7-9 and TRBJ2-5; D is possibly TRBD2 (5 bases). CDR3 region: CASSGRTRETQYF. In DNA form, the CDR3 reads TGTGCCAGCAGCGGTAGAACTAGGGAGACCCAGTACTTC.